The rows below give T cell receptor beta chains drawn from one sample of a study of blood T cell repertoires in COVID-19. Only in-frame clones appear in the TCRdb table, and some are missing; sequencing was by immunoSEQ multiplex PCR. The sample contains around 200,000 clones, more than 70% of which appear only once. Sequencing was performed on peripheral blood. These receptor sequences come from a person aged 70 to 80 with COVID-19, enrolled during active disease. The CDR3 runs from the conserved cysteine through the conserved F or W. D genes are given only for firm matches. The listing skips clone size in some rows; elsewhere it reads once, few, many or a size class.

TGTGCCAGCAGCCAAGATAGTATCCGCGGATCCTACAATGAGCAGTTCTTC	CASSQDSIRGSYNEQFF	17	-	-	TRBJ2-1	TRBV3-1/TRBV3-2
TGTGCCAGCAGCTTTGGCAGCCGGGGGTCACCCCTCCACTTT	CASSFGSRGSPLHF	14	-	-	TRBJ1-6	TRBV7-2
TGTGCCTGGAGTGCTAAGCGGGATACCTACGAGCAGTACTTC	CAWSAKRDTYEQYF	14	-	TRBD2	TRBJ2-7	TRBV30
TGTGCCAGCAGCTTAGGACAGCAGAATTCACCCCTCCACTTT	CASSLGQQNSPLHF	14	few	-	TRBJ1-6	TRBV7-2
TGTGCCAGCAGCCTCTGGGCTAGCGGGGGGGCAGGGAATGAGCAGTTCTTC	CASSLWASGGAGNEQFF	17	-	TRBD2	TRBJ2-1	TRBV7-2
TGTGCCAGTAGTATAACTAGCTGGGTGAACACCGGGGAGCTGTTTTTT	CASSITSWVNTGELFF	16	-	-	TRBJ2-2	TRBV19
TGTGCCAGCAGCTTAGAACAGGAAACAGATACGCAGTATTTT	CASSLEQETDTQYF	14	few	-	TRBJ2-3	TRBV11-1
TGTGCCAGCAGCCAAGCGAGCCGGGAGACCCGGTACTTC	CASSQASRETRYF	13	-	-	TRBJ2-5	TRBV6-5
TGTGCCTGGGAGCGGGAGAGGGGGGAGACCCAGTACTTC	CAWERERGETQYF	13	-	TRBD2	TRBJ2-5	TRBV30
TGTGCCAGCAGTAGATGGAGCGGGAATGGGGCCAACGTCCTGACTTTC	CASSRWSGNGANVLTF	16	-	TRBD2	TRBJ2-6	TRBV27
TGTGCCAGCAGTGACCCGAACAGCCCAGATACGCAGTATTTT	CASSDPNSPDTQYF	14	-	-	TRBJ2-3	TRBV6-1
TGTGCCAGCAGTGCTAACAGGTTTCATCAGCCCCAGCATTTT	CASSANRFHQPQHF	14	-	-	TRBJ1-5	TRBV2
TGTGCCAGCAGTGCACAGGGGTTCTATGGCTACACCTTC	CASSAQGFYGYTF	13	-	TRBD1	TRBJ1-2	TRBV12-3/TRBV12-4
TGTGCCAGCAGCGTAGCGGTGAATTCCTACAATGAGCAGTTCTTC	CASSVAVNSYNEQFF	15	-	-	TRBJ2-1	TRBV9
TGTGCCAGCAGTGACTGGGCGGGGGGAGGTAATGAGCAGTTCTTC	CASSDWAGGGNEQFF	15	few	TRBD2	TRBJ2-1	TRBV2
TGTGCCAGCAGCCAAGATCTTAACACCATATATTTT	CASSQDLNTIYF	12	-	-	TRBJ1-3	TRBV4-2
TGTGCCAGCAGCTCCCCCAGAGGGGGCGAAGCTGGCTACACCTTC	CASSSPRGGEAGYTF	15	few	TRBD1	TRBJ1-2	TRBV5-6
TGTGCCAGCAGTCCCTCGGGGGGGCTGATGGAGACCCAGTACTTC	CASSPSGGLMETQYF	15	-	TRBD2	TRBJ2-5	TRBV28
TGTGCCAGCAGCTTGGTGGCAGGCTACGAGCAGTACTTC	CASSLVAGYEQYF	13	-	-	TRBJ2-7	TRBV5-5
TGCAGCGTTCTAGAGGGCGAGCAGTACTTC	CSVLEGEQYF	10	-	-	TRBJ2-7	TRBV29-1
TGTGCCAGCAGTACAGAGGGAGGAAACACCATATATTTT	CASSTEGGNTIYF	13	-	-	TRBJ1-3	TRBV28